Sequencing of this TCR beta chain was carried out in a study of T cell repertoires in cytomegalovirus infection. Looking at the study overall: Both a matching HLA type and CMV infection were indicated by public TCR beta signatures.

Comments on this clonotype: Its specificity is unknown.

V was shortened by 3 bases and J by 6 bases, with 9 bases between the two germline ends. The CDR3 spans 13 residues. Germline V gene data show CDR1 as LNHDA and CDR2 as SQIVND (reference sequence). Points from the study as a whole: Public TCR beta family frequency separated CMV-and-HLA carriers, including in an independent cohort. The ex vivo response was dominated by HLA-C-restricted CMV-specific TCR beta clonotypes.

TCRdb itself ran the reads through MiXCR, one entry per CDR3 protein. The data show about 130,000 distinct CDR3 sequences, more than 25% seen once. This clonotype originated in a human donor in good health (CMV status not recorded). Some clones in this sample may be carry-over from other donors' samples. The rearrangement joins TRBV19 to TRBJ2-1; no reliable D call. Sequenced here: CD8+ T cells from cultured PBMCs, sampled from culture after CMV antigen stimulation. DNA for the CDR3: TGTGCCAGTAGTATTAAGGGTGGCAATGAGCAGTTCTTC. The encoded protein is CASSIKGGNEQFF.